A single sample is the source of the 22 T cell receptor beta chains below, sequenced in a study of blood T cell repertoires in COVID-19. TCRdb's table, derived via immunoSEQ multiplex PCR, lists solely in-frame clones and lacks some. This sample has approximately 300,000 clones; just under 90% occur once, and the top ten carry just under 6.5%. Sequenced sample: peripheral blood. The receptors originated from a woman in her 50s with COVID-19, enrolled during active disease.

V is TRBV4-1 and J is TRBJ1-6; 10 bases align to TRBD1. After removal of 4 bases from V and 13 bases from J, the junction contained 10 bases not matched to a gene. Per the germline V gene, CDR1 is MGHRA and CDR2 is YSYEKL. The CDR3 is 15 residues long. The CDR3 region is CASSLRDGTGVPLHF. The CDR3 DNA is TGCGCCAGCAGCCTCCGTGATGGGACAGGGGTCCCCCTCCACTTT.

The chain links TRBV3-1 (or the pseudogene TRBV3-2) to TRBJ2-1; 12 bases are shared with TRBD2. Germline loops: CDR1 LGHDT, CDR2 YNNKEL (reference sequence). V dropped 4 bases and J dropped 7; count of bases not matched to a gene: 8. There are 16 residues in the CDR3. CDR3 protein: CASSPLAGGPENEQFF. For the CDR3, the DNA is TGTGCCAGCAGCCCCCTAGCGGGAGGGCCGGAAAATGAGCAGTTCTTC.

The chain has TRBV19 and TRBJ1-5; D is unclear. This CDR3 has 12 amino acids. Germline CDR1 LNHDA, CDR2 SQIVND (reference sequence). V lost 8 bases and J 9 bases, leaving 14 bases between the germline ends. CDR3 nucleotide sequence: TGTGCCAGTTCCCCGAGGAGCCTGCCCCAGCATTTT. This sequence encodes CASSPRSLPQHF.

The chain uses TRBV20-1 and TRBJ1-4, with D unclear. Looked up from germline, CDR1 is DFQATT and CDR2 is SNEGSKA (reference sequence). The CDR3 contains 11 residues. V was shortened by 6 bases and J by 8 bases, with 10 bases between the two germline ends. Written as DNA, the CDR3 is TGCAGTGCCCCAGGAGGGGAAAAACTGTTTTTT. Its protein is CSAPGGEKLFF.

This chain links TRBV5-1 with TRBJ2-7; 10 bases are a match to TRBD2. V was pared by 5 bases and J by 2 bases, with 13 bases of the junction left unmatched. CDR1 is SGHRS and CDR2 is YFSETQ in the germline V gene. The CDR3 totals 17 residues. This chain's CDR3 is CASRDYPGLAIPYEQYF. The CDR3 DNA is TGCGCCAGCAGAGATTACCCGGGACTAGCGATCCCCTACGAGCAGTACTTC.

J is TRBJ1-1 and V is TRBV25-1, with D uncertain. Per germline, CDR1 MGHDK and CDR2 SYGVNS. V lost 9 bases to trimming and J lost 5 bases, with 16 bases between them. The CDR3 consists of 13 residues. CDR3 amino acids: CASKDTHWTEAFF. CDR3 in DNA: TGTGCCAGTAAAGACACTCACTGGACTGAAGCTTTCTTT.

The chain couples TRBV6-6 to TRBJ1-4, with 8 bases identical to TRBD1. From germline, CDR1 is MNHNY and CDR2 SVGAGI (reference sequence). J was trimmed by 10 bases and V by 6 bases; bases with no gene match: 7. The CDR3 extends over 13 amino acids. The CDR3 loop reads CASSREQGGKLFF. CDR3 DNA: TGTGCCAGCAGCCGTGAACAGGGGGGAAAACTGTTTTTT.

V gene TRBV19 combines with J gene TRBJ2-7, with D perhaps matching TRBD1 (5 bases). The germline CDR1 and CDR2 sequences are LNHDA and SQIVND (reference sequence). The CDR3 totals 14 residues. V gave up 2 bases and J gave up 0 bases, with 8 bases separating them. The CDR3 loop reads CASSITGPSYEQYF. CDR3 sequence (DNA): TGTGCCAGTAGTATAACAGGTCCCTCCTACGAGCAGTACTTC. Combining the CDR3 with reference TRBV19 and TRBJ2-7 gives the whole variable domain DGGITQSPKYLFRKEGQNVTLSCEQNLNHDAMYWYRQDPGQGLRLIYYSQIVNDFQKGDIAEGYSVSREKKESFPLTVTSAQKNPTAFYLCASSITGPSYEQYFGPGTRLTVT.

The chain carries TRBV7-8 and TRBJ1-3; D not certain. The CDR3 is 14 residues long. The germline V and J ends were trimmed by 8 bases and 4 bases, with 15 bases remaining between them. Germline V CDR1 and CDR2: SGHVS, FQNEAQ. The CDR3, as DNA: TGTGCCAGCTTGGAGGTTGGGCTGGGAAACACCATATATTTT. This translates into CASLEVGLGNTIYF.

This chain uses TRBV5-4 with TRBJ2-3; a possible D gene is TRBD2 (5 bases). Germline-derived CDR1 and CDR2 are SGHNT and YYREEE (reference sequence). V shed 0 bases and J shed 2 bases, with 7 bases lying between them. The CDR3 consists of 14 residues. For the CDR3, the DNA is TGTGCCAGCAGCTTGGAGGGAGTCACAGATACGCAGTATTTT. Translation: CASSLEGVTDTQYF.

This chain uses TRBV11-3 with TRBJ2-2; D is perhaps TRBD1 (6 bases). Germline CDR1 is SGHNT and CDR2 is YENEEA. V was clipped by 4 bases and J by 6 bases, with 18 bases between them. CDR3 length equals 16 residues. The DNA for the CDR3 is TGTGCCAGCAGCTCCAACGAAAACAGGGTTTCCGGGGAGCTGTTTTTT. Translating it yields CASSSNENRVSGELFF.

This clone was found once. This sequence joins TRBV2 and TRBJ2-5; weak D call: TRBD1 (6 bases). The CDR3 runs 13 residues. Germline CDR1 reads SNHLY; CDR2 reads FYNNEI. Trimming took off 6 bases at V and 5 bases at J, with 13 bases between the two ends. This CDR3 reads CASRTGNGETQYF. The CDR3 coding sequence is TGTGCCAGCAGAACAGGGAACGGGGAGACCCAGTACTTC. Variable domain in full (rest from reference TRBV2 and TRBJ2-5): EPEVTQTPSHQVTQMGQEVILRCVPISNHLYFYWYRQILGQKVEFLVSFYNNEISEKSEIFDDQFSVERPDGSNFTLKIRSTKLEDSAMYFCASRTGNGETQYFGPGTRLLVL.

This sequence joins TRBV7-2 and TRBJ1-3; 8 nucleotides agree with TRBD1. Per the germline V gene, CDR1 is SGHTA and CDR2 is FQGNSA. This CDR3 spans 14 amino acids. After removal of 1 base from V and 4 bases from J, the junction contained 0 bases not matched to a gene. As DNA, the CDR3 is TGTGCCAGCAGCTTAGGGACAGGGGGAAACACCATATATTTT. Translating gives CASSLGTGGNTIYF. Variable domain in full (rest from reference TRBV7-2 and TRBJ1-3): GAGVSQSPSNKVTEKGKDVELRCDPISGHTALYWYRQSLGQGLEFLIYFQGNSAPDKSGLPSDRFSAERTGGSVSTLTIQRTQQEDSAVYLCASSLGTGGNTIYFGEGSWLTVV.

The rearrangement links TRBV18 to TRBJ1-2, with D perhaps TRBD1 (5 bases). The CDR3 has 14 residues. CDR1 is KGHSH, CDR2 LQKENI, per germline. V was trimmed by 3 bases and J by 3 bases, leaving 11 bases between them. CDR3 nucleotide sequence: TGTGCCAGCTCACCGACAGCTCTCCACTATGGCTACACCTTC. Its translation: CASSPTALHYGYTF.

The chain uses TRBV6-2 or TRBV6-3 and TRBJ2-3; 9 nucleotides match TRBD2. The CDR3 is 16 residues long. Per the germline V gene, CDR1 is MNHEY and CDR2 is SVGEGT. V shed 6 bases, J shed 8 bases, and the junction held 15 bases outside the gene matches. Written as DNA, the CDR3 is TGTGCCAGCAGCCGAATAGCGGGAGAGGGGAGGAGTACGCAGTATTTT. The encoded protein is CASSRIAGEGRSTQYF.

The V and J genes are TRBV18 and TRBJ2-1; D perhaps matches TRBD2 (5 bases). The V gene's germline CDR1 is KGHSH and CDR2 LQKENI. Trimming removed 0 bases from V and 8 bases from J, with 11 bases in between. The CDR3 covers 14 residues. CDR3 loop: CASSPPLAQDEQFF. The DNA of the CDR3 is TGTGCCAGCTCACCACCGCTAGCTCAGGATGAGCAGTTCTTC.

This clone was seen a single time. The chain employs TRBV4-2 and TRBJ2-2; 8 bases line up with TRBD1. This CDR3 has 19 residues. Germline V gives CDR1 LGHNA, CDR2 YNFKEQ. The J segment lost 6 bases and the V segment lost 0 bases, leaving 15 bases of the junction unmatched. CDR3 residues: CASSQDDAGSRGRPGELFF. Here the CDR3 DNA reads TGTGCCAGCAGCCAAGATGATGCGGGGTCCAGGGGGCGCCCCGGGGAGCTGTTTTTT.

The chain recombines TRBV5-1 with TRBJ1-2, with 7 bases that match TRBD1. Trimming cost V 0 bases and J 5 bases; bases outside gene matches: 7. CDR1 SGHRS and CDR2 YFSETQ come from the germline V gene. There are 15 residues in the CDR3. DNA of the CDR3: TGCGCCAGCAGCTTGGACCGACAGGGTTTTTATGGCTACACCTTC. Translated: CASSLDRQGFYGYTF.

The chain joins TRBV9 to TRBJ1-2; TRBD1 matches at 8 bases. With 0 bases clipped from V and 7 bases from J, the junction kept 8 bases outside the gene matches. The CDR3 covers 15 residues. Germline V gene sequence: CDR1 SGDLS, CDR2 YYNGEE. CDR3 bases: TGTGCCAGCAGCGTAGCTAAAGACAGGGGAACTGGCTACACCTTC. Its protein is CASSVAKDRGTGYTF.

The chain is built from TRBV7-8 and TRBJ1-3, with a possible D match to TRBD1 (5 bases). Deletions cut 1 base from V and 2 bases from J, with 12 bases between. Germline V gene data show CDR1 as SGHVS and CDR2 as FQNEAQ. The CDR3 covers 16 residues. CDR3 nucleotides: TGTGCCAGCAGCTTAGGGCGGATAGGGGCTGGAAACACCATATATTTT. This sequence encodes CASSLGRIGAGNTIYF. Drawing the rest from reference TRBV7-8 and TRBJ1-3, the complete variable domain is GAGVSQSPRYKVAKRGQDVALRCDPISGHVSLFWYQQALGQGPEFLTYFQNEAQLDKSGLPSDRFFAERPEGSVSTLKIQRTQQEDSAVYLCASSLGRIGAGNTIYFGEGSWLTVV.

The V and J genes are TRBV4-1 and TRBJ2-6; a possible D gene is TRBD2 (5 bases). This CDR3 has 16 residues. Germline CDR1 and CDR2: MGHRA and YSYEKL. Deletions cut 2 bases from V and 0 bases from J, with 8 bases between. The CDR3: CASSQIRDSGANVLTF. The CDR3 coding sequence is TGCGCCAGCAGCCAAATCCGGGACTCTGGGGCCAACGTCCTGACTTTC.

This clone was observed once. This chain connects TRBV6-2 or TRBV6-3 to TRBJ1-1; 8 nucleotides align to TRBD1. The V segment lost 0 bases and the J segment 5 bases; nucleotides outside the gene matches: 2. CDR1 is MNHEY, CDR2 SVGEGT, per germline. The length of the CDR3 is 14 residues. The CDR3 DNA sequence: TGTGCCAGCAGTTACTCGTGGACAGGGACTGAAGCTTTCTTT. This codes for CASSYSWTGTEAFF.